The source of this TCR beta chain is a study of memory CD4+ T cells and cytomegalovirus serostatus. The study's findings and limits: The CMV-associated TCR signature appears largely within the CD4+ memory repertoire.

In the case of this clone: The antigen is unknown.

This CDR3 contains 13 residues. V lost 0 bases, J lost 8 bases, and 10 bases lay in between. In germline, CDR1 is MGHRA, CDR2 YSYEKL. Single viable CD3+CD4+CD8-CD45RO+ cells were sorted as the memory CD4+ T cells. Total CD4+ T cells were enriched by CD4 positive selection. Using immunoSEQ multiplex PCR, the repertoire was profiled, and TCRdb retains in-frame clones only, with some absent. Among approximately 61,000 clones, 82% were seen once, and the ten largest hold more than 0.8%. The chain couples TRBV4-1 to TRBJ1-2, with D maybe TRBD1 (6 bases). The source of this sequence is an adult in good health and CMV-seronegative. The source material was memory CD4+ T cells from blood. The CDR3 here is CASSQEPGGGYTF. The CDR3 region has the DNA TGCGCCAGCAGCCAAGAACCCGGGGGCGGCTACACCTTC.